This T cell receptor beta chain was captured in a study of PD-L1 blockade in urothelial cancer. Study details: Patients with male sex and bladder-origin urothelial cancer accounted for twenty-five of 29 enrolled. A median blood sample held about 140,000 T cells and roughly 79,000 unique TCRs.

Sample time point: pretreatment peripheral blood. Peripheral blood mononuclear cells were collected from every patient before and during treatment, yielding between 1 and 8 samples per patient. Only in-frame clones appear in the TCRdb table, and some are missing; sequencing was by immunoSEQ multiplex PCR. The repertoire has about 52,000 clones, over 65% of them found once; the top ten carry 1% to 1.5%. J lost 4 bases, V lost 2 bases, and 10 bases had no gene match. The CDR3 runs to 17 residues. Germline lookup yields CDR1 LNHDA and CDR2 SQIVND (reference sequence). The sequence was obtained from a man in his forties or fifties with urothelial cancer. The sequenced sample was PBMCs, obtained around atezolizumab (anti-PD-L1) treatment. The rearrangement uses TRBV19 and TRBJ2-5; 10 bases fit TRBD2. Here the CDR3 DNA reads TGTGCCAGTAGTATATTAACCAGCGGGGGGGCTGCAGAGACCCAGTACTTC. It translates to CASSILTSGGAAETQYF.